This T cell receptor (beta chain) was recovered during a study of neurological immune-mediated disorders. TCRdb reprocessed the 5' RACE reads with MiXCR, giving one entry per CDR3 protein. The data show 40,000 to 45,000 distinct CDR3 sequences, roughly 12% seen once. The CDR3 extends over 11 residues, inclusive of both ends. The germline V gene encodes CDR1 SQVTM and CDR2 ANQGSEA. This clonotype appeared once. The limits of the CDR3 on the DNA are not certain, so only TCRdb's listed CDR3 is given. The chain employs TRBV29-1 and TRBJ1-1. Sequenced: PBMCs. This receptor was identified in a female donor in good health. The chain's CDR3 is CSVGGGTEGFF.